This TCR beta chain stems from a study of immune evolution from preneoplasia to lung adenocarcinoma. The CDR3 is 12 amino acids. Trimming removed 9 bases from V and 2 bases from J; junction bases left unmatched: 3. CDR1 is MNHNS and CDR2 is SASEGT in the germline V gene. This clone was counted a few times. Produced via immunoSEQ multiplex PCR; TCRdb's table is partial and in-frame only. In the table there are some 7,300 clones, roughly three quarters of which are singletons. The chain carries TRBV6-1 and TRBJ2-7; 8 nucleotides line up with TRBD1. This TCR was sampled from a person between 60 and 79 years old with lung adenocarcinoma. The sequencing sample was made of FFPE adjacent normal lung tissue. CDR3 residues: CASLDRAYEQYV. Written as DNA, the CDR3 is TGTGCCAGTCTGGACAGGGCCTACGAGCAGTACGTC.